This T cell receptor (beta chain) came from a study of Ad26.COV2.S vaccination and SARS-CoV-2 variants. V lost 1 base and J 2 bases, leaving 2 bases between the germline ends. CDR1 is SGDLS and CDR2 is YYNGEE in the germline V gene. The CDR3 loop spans 12 amino acids. Treatment specified: some 20 received Ad26.COV2.S at low or high dose, single or two shots; about 5 received placebo; per-sample allocation not given. Sampling was done on day 63 after the first vaccine or placebo injection. The method was immunoSEQ multiplex PCR; TCRdb's version includes in-frame clones alone and lacks a portion of them. Here the sample spans more than 250,000 clones, about 87% being singletons.

The chain employs TRBV9 and TRBJ2-3; D remains unclear. This clonotype was sampled from a person aged 18-60 years who received the Ad26.COV2.S COVID-19 vaccine or a placebo. Material: peripheral blood, obtained in a trial of Ad26.COV2.S vaccine versus placebo. CDR3 sequence (DNA): TGTGCCAGCAGCGTAATCACAGATACGCAGTATTTT. Its translation is CASSVITDTQYF.